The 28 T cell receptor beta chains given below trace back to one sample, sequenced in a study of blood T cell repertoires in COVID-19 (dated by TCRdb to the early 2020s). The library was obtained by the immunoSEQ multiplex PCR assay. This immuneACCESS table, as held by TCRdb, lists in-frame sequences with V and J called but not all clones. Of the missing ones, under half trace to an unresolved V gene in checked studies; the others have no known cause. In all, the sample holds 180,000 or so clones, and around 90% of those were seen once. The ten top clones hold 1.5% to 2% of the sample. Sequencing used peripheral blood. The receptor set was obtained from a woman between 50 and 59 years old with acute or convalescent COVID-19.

The CDR3, as DNA: TGTGCCAGCAGCTCCCGGGGGGGACTAGCGGATTACAATGAGCAGTTCTTC. Its translation: CASSSRGGLADYNEQFF. The chain has TRBV7-8 and TRBJ2-1, with 11 bases matching TRBD2. The CDR3 sequence is 17 residues long. The V and J ends lost 4 bases and 4 bases, in that order; junction bases with no gene match: 9. CDR1 and CDR2 from the germline V gene are SGHVS and FQNEAQ. Using reference TRBV7-8 and TRBJ2-1 for the parts outside the CDR3, the full variable domain is GAGVSQSPRYKVAKRGQDVALRCDPISGHVSLFWYQQALGQGPEFLTYFQNEAQLDKSGLPSDRFFAERPEGSVSTLKIQRTQQEDSAVYLCASSSRGGLADYNEQFFGPGTRLTVL.

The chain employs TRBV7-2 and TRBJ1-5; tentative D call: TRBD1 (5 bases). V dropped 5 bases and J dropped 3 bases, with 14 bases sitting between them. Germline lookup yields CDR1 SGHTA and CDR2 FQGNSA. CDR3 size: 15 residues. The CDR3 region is CASSVAGPYNQPQHF. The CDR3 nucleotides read TGTGCCAGCAGCGTGGCGGGACCGTACAATCAGCCCCAGCATTTT.

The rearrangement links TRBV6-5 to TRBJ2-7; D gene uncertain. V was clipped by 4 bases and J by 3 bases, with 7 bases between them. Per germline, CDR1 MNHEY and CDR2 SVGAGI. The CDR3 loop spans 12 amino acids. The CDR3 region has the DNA TGTGCCAGCAGTTTGTCAGTCTACGAGCAGTACTTC. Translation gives CASSLSVYEQYF.

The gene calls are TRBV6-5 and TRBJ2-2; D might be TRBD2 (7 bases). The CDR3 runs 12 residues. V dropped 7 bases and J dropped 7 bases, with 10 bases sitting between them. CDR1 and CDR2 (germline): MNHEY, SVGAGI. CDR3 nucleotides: TGTGCCAGCACGGGGGGCAGCGGGGAGCTGTTTTTT. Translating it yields CASTGGSGELFF.

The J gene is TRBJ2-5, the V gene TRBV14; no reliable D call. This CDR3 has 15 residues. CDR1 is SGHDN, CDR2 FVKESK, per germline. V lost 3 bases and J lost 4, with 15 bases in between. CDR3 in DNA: TGTGCCAGCAGCCACCTCCTGCGAGGCGCAGAGACCCAGTACTTC. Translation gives CASSHLLRGAETQYF.

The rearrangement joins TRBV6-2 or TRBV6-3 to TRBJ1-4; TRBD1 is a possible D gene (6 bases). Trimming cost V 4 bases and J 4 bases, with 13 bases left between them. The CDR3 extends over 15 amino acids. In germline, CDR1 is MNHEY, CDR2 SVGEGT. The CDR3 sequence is CASSFLTGLNEKLFF. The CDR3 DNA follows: TGTGCCAGCAGTTTCCTGACAGGCCTTAATGAAAAACTGTTTTTT.

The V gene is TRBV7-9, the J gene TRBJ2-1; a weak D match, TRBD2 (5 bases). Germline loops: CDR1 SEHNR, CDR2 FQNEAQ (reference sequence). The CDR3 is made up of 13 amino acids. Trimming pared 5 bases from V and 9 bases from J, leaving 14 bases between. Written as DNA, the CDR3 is TGTGCCAGCAGCCCCCCAAAAGGAGGTGAGCAGTTCTTC. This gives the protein CASSPPKGGEQFF.

CDR3 protein: CASSYRDRFYGYTF. The CDR3 coding sequence is TGTGCCAGCAGTTACCGGGACAGGTTTTATGGCTACACCTTC. The rearrangement links TRBV6-5 to TRBJ1-2, with 8 bases identical to TRBD1. Germline CDR1 is MNHEY and CDR2 is SVGAGI. The CDR3 runs 14 residues. V was clipped by 2 bases and J by 5 bases; unmatched bases: 4.

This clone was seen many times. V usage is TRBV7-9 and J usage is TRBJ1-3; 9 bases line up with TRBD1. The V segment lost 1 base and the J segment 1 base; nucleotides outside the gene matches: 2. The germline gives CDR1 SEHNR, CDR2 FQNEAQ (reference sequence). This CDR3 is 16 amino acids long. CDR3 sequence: CASSLVGQGSGNTIYF. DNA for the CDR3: TGTGCCAGCAGCTTAGTGGGACAGGGTTCTGGAAACACCATATATTTT.

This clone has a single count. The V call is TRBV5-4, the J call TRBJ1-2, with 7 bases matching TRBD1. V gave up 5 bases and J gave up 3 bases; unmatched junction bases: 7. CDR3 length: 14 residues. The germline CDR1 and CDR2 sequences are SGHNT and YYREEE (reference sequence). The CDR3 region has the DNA TGTGCCAGCAGTTTTGACAGGGTATACTATGGCTACACCTTC. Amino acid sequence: CASSFDRVYYGYTF.

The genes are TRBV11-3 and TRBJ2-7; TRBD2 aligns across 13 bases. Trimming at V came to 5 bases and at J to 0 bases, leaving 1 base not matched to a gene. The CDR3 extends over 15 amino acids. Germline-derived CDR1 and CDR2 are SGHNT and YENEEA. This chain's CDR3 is CASSRTSGSSYEQYF. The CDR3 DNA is TGTGCCAGCAGCCGGACTAGCGGGAGCTCCTACGAGCAGTACTTC.

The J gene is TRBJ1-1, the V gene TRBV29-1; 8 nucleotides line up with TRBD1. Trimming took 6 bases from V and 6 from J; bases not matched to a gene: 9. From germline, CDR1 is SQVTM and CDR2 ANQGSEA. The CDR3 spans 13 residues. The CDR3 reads CSVAPGGRAEAFF. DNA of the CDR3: TGCAGCGTGGCACCAGGGGGCCGGGCTGAAGCTTTCTTT.

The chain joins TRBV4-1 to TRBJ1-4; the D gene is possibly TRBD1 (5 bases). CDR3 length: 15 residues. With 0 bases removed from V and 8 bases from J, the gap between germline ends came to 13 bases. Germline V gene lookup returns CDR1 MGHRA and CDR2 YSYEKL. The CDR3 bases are TGCGCCAGCAGCCAAGAAGGTCAGGGAGGAGAAAAACTGTTTTTT. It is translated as CASSQEGQGGEKLFF.

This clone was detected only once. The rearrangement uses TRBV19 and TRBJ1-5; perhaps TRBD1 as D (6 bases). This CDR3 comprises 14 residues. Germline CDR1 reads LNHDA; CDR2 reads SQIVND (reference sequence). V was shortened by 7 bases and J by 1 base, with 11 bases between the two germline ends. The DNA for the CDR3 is TGTGCCAGTACCCCAGGGGCCAGCAATCAGCCCCAGCATTTT. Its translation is CASTPGASNQPQHF. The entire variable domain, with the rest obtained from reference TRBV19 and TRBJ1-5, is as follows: DGGITQSPKYLFRKEGQNVTLSCEQNLNHDAMYWYRQDPGQGLRLIYYSQIVNDFQKGDIAEGYSVSREKKESFPLTVTSAQKNPTAFYLCASTPGASNQPQHFGDGTRLSIL.

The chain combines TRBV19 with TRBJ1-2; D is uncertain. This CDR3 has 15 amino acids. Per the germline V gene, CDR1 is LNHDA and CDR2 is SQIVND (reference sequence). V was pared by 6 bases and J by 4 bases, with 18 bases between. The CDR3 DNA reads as TGTGCCAGTAGCCCGAACCGGCGGGAGGGCTATGGCTACACCTTC. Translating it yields CASSPNRREGYGYTF.

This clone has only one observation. The CDR3 is CASSRGEGHNYEQYF. CDR3 nucleotide sequence: TGTGCCAGCAGTAGAGGTGAGGGACACAACTACGAGCAGTACTTC. The chain recombines TRBV6-5 with TRBJ2-7, with a tentative D call TRBD1 (6 bases). The CDR3 sequence is 15 residues long. Germline V gene data show CDR1 as MNHEY and CDR2 as SVGAGI. V dropped 5 bases and J dropped 3 bases, with 17 bases sitting between them.

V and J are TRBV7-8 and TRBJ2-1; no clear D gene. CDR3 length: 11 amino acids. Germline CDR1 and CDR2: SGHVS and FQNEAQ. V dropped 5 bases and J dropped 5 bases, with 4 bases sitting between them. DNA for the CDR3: TGTGCCAGCAGCATCAACAATGAGCAGTTCTTC. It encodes CASSINNEQFF. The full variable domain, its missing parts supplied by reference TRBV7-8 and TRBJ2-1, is GAGVSQSPRYKVAKRGQDVALRCDPISGHVSLFWYQQALGQGPEFLTYFQNEAQLDKSGLPSDRFFAERPEGSVSTLKIQRTQQEDSAVYLCASSINNEQFFGPGTRLTVL.

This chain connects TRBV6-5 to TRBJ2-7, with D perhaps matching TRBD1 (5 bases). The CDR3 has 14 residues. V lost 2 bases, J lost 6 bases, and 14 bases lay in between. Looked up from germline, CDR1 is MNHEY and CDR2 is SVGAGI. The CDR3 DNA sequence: TGTGCCAGCAGTTACAGGGGCTCCCTAGGCGAGCAGTACTTC. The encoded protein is CASSYRGSLGEQYF.

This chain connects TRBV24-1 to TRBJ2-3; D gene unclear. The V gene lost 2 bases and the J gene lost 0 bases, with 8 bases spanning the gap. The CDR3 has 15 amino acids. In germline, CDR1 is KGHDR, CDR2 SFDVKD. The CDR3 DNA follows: TGTGCCACCAGTGATTGGCAGACTAGCACAGATACGCAGTATTTT. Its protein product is CATSDWQTSTDTQYF.

CDR3 nucleotide sequence: TGCAGTGCTAGTCAGGGACAGGGGCCCAATGGCTACACCTTC. As protein: CSASQGQGPNGYTF. J is TRBJ1-2 and V is TRBV20-1, with 10 bases identical to TRBD1. The CDR3 is 14 amino acids. V trimming: 3 bases; J trimming: 6 bases; junction bases outside the gene matches: 7. Looked up from germline, CDR1 is DFQATT and CDR2 is SNEGSKA (reference sequence).

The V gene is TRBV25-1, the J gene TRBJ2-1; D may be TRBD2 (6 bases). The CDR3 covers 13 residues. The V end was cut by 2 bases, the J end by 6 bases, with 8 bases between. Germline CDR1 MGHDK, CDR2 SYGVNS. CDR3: CASSEGEVNEQFF. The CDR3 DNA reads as TGTGCCAGCAGTGAAGGGGAGGTCAATGAGCAGTTCTTC.

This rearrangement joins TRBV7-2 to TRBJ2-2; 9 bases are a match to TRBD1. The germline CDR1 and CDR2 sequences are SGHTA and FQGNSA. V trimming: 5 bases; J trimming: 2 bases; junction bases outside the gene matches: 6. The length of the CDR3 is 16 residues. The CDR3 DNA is TGTGCCAGCAGCACCCGGACAGGGGCAAACACCGGGGAGCTGTTTTTT. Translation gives CASSTRTGANTGELFF.

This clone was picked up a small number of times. The CDR3: CASSLGTGLGNYGYTF. The CDR3 DNA is TGTGCCAGCAGTTTGGGAACAGGGTTGGGTAACTATGGCTACACCTTC. The J gene is TRBJ1-2, the V gene TRBV27; a possible D gene is TRBD1 (6 bases). From germline, CDR1 is MNHEY and CDR2 SMNVEV (reference sequence). V lost 3 bases, J lost 1 base, and 15 bases lay in between. The length of the CDR3 is 16 residues.

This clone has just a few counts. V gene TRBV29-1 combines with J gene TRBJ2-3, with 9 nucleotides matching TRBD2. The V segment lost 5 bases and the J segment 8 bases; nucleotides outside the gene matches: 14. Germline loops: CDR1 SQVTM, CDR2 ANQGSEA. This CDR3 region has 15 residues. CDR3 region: CSVPRSSGILRTQYF. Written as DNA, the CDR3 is TGCAGCGTTCCACGGTCTAGCGGGATTTTGCGTACGCAGTATTTT.

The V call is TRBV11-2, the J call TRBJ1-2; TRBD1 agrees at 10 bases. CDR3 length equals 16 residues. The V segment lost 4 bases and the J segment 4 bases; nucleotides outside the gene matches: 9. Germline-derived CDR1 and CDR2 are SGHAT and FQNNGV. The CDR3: CASSSGTGASFYGYTF. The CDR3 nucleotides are TGTGCCAGCAGCTCGGGGACAGGGGCGTCCTTCTATGGCTACACCTTC.

CDR3 DNA: TGTGCCAGCAGCCAGGGACTCCAGTCTTCGGAGCAGTACTTC. Residues: CASSQGLQSSEQYF. The V and J genes are TRBV3-1 (or the pseudogene TRBV3-2) and TRBJ2-7, with D tentatively TRBD2 (6 bases). V was shortened by 3 bases and J by 7 bases, with 16 bases between the two germline ends. Per the germline V gene, CDR1 is LGHDT and CDR2 is YNNKEL (reference sequence). The CDR3 length is 14 residues.

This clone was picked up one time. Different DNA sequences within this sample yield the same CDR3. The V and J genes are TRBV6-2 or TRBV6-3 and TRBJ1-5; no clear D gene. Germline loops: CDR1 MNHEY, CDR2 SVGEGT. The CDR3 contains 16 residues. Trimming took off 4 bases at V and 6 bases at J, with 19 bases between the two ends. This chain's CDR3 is CASSSPGPHNGQPQHF. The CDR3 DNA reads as TGTGCCAGCAGTTCCCCAGGTCCCCACAATGGTCAGCCCCAGCATTTT.

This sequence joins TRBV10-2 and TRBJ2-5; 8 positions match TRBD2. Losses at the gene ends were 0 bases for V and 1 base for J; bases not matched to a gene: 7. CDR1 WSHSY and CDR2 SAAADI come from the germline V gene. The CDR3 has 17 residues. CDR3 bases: TGCGCCAGCAGTGAGTCCATGGTAGCGGGGTCCCAAGAGACCCAGTACTTC. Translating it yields CASSESMVAGSQETQYF.